The rows below give T cell receptor beta chains drawn from one sample of a study of Graves' ophthalmopathy and Graves' hyperthyroidism. TCRdb recomputed calls from the multiplex PCR reads with MiXCR, one row per CDR3 protein. The repertoire holds about 220,000 distinct CDR3 sequences, with approximately 21% as singletons. Sample: peripheral blood. These receptors were collected from a woman between 50 and 59 years old with Graves' ophthalmopathy. CDR3s include the opening cysteine and the closing phenylalanine or tryptophan. The order of the fields is J gene, clone size, V gene, CDR3 protein. The size entry is marked missing in some rows and otherwise reads once, few, many or a size class.

TRBJ1-2,.,TRBV30,CAWRWTALSNYGYTF
TRBJ1-1,many,TRBV7-9,CASSLPEMGNTEAFF
TRBJ1-6,many,TRBV12-3/TRBV12-4,CASSLRRVNSPLHF
TRBJ2-7,many,TRBV6-5,CATTQGSGNEQYF
TRBJ1-6,.,TRBV12-3/TRBV12-4,CASSSRTGSMSPLHF
TRBJ1-6,many,TRBV6-1,CASSELRTDNSPLHF
TRBJ2-5,.,TRBV5-1,CASSLGRTGGETQYF
TRBJ1-2,once,TRBV6-1,CASSPGQTPINYGYIF
TRBJ2-7,many,TRBV4-1,CASSPLLQGYEQYF
TRBJ1-1,many,TRBV9,CASSVVGGKSTEAFF
TRBJ2-7,many,TRBV6-2/TRBV6-3,CASSQWGGLASEQYF
TRBJ1-2,few,TRBV5-1,CASSLGGQSGYTF
TRBJ2-1,many,TRBV20-1,CSARLLAGALSINEQFF
TRBJ2-5,many,TRBV30,CAWSVTGLGETQYF
TRBJ1-1,many,TRBV19,CASSIGRRGPLGTEAFF
TRBJ2-5,.,TRBV5-1,CASRPASRETQYF
TRBJ1-5,many,TRBV2,CASSGGQISNQPQHF
TRBJ1-2,many,TRBV27,CASSLHRGNYGYTF
TRBJ2-5,few,TRBV9,CASSPGGEFQETQYF
TRBJ2-5,many,TRBV12-3/TRBV12-4,CASSPPGPAAETQYF
TRBJ2-2,many,TRBV12-5,CASRLGEGTGELFF
TRBJ1-5,few,TRBV27,CASSLRGSSNQPQHF
TRBJ2-7,many,TRBV7-8,CASSLVGQGGYEQYF
TRBJ2-7,many,TRBV20-1,CSASSTNSYEQYF
TRBJ2-2,few,TRBV12-3/TRBV12-4,CASSRTGAGNTGELFF
TRBJ2-7,many,TRBV29-1,CSVAGTGEAYEQYF
TRBJ2-2,many,TRBV2,CASNSGGSGELFF
TRBJ2-2,few,TRBV4-2,CASSHETVNTGELFF
TRBJ1-5,few,TRBV19,CASSIAQQYNQPQHF
TRBJ2-7,many,TRBV7-2,CASSSDRALEQYF
TRBJ2-7,many,TRBV12-3/TRBV12-4,CASSLGGAPRYEQYF
TRBJ2-7,.,TRBV28,CAATPGTRGRISSYEQYF
TRBJ1-3,.,TRBV2,CASRSTWDAGNTIYF
TRBJ1-5,.,TRBV12-3/TRBV12-4,CASSWGREQPQHF
TRBJ1-2,many,TRBV7-2,CASSITYRVNYGYTF
TRBJ2-7,many,TRBV11-1,CASSLGSGGVYEQYF
TRBJ2-7,many,TRBV20-1,CSARDKAGGSYEQYF
TRBJ2-5,.,TRBV20-1,CSARDSATGIETQYF
TRBJ2-7,.,TRBV2,CASSDESYEQYF
TRBJ1-2,many,TRBV12-5,CASGRLEAGYTF
TRBJ1-1,few,TRBV28,CASSWGALIPQEAFF
TRBJ2-5,many,TRBV4-2,CASSAEPSGGPPTQYF
TRBJ1-1,many,TRBV12-3/TRBV12-4,CASRSTGGTEAFF
TRBJ1-5,many,TRBV6-2/TRBV6-3,CASSPQGHNQPQHF
TRBJ2-4,many,TRBV5-6,CASSLIAKNIQYF
TRBJ2-7,.,TRBV20-1,CSADSGRPSYEQYF
TRBJ1-6,many,TRBV27,CASSLTAYNSPLHF
TRBJ2-4,.,TRBV11-2,CTSSTTRRSRNIQYF
TRBJ1-1,few,TRBV28,CASIGGRRLGEAFF
TRBJ2-7,.,TRBV20-1,CSASAGRKPYEQYF
TRBJ2-2,many,TRBV7-2,CASSPGKGDTGELFF
TRBJ1-2,many,TRBV9,CASSTAGGNYGYTF
TRBJ2-2,many,TRBV3-1,CASSQERARGGDPFANTGELFF
TRBJ2-2,many,TRBV7-3,CASSFSTGELFF